This TCR beta chain appears in the sequencing data of a study of CD8+ T cells in alopecia areata. Study-wide context: Patients in the treated group were given tofacitinib by mouth, 5 to 10 mg twice a day.

CDR3 length: 16 residues. CDR1 is LNHNV and CDR2 is YYDKDF in the germline V gene (reference sequence). V gave up 0 bases and J gave up 4 bases; unmatched junction bases: 2. Treatment in this sample: oral pan-JAK inhibitor, 5-10 mg twice daily. Alopecia areata patients provided lesional scalp punch biopsies and peripheral blood. Following extraction, RNA underwent reverse transcription to cDNA, which served as the sequencing template. Repertoires were generated with immunoSEQ multiplex PCR, while TCRdb's copy carries only in-frame clones and drops some. The sample holds approximately 210,000 clones, roughly 60% seen once. Study-level points and caveats: The study found higher clonality in lesional than normal scalp, especially in alopecia totalis/universalis.

On this clone itself: The antigen is unknown.

This chain links TRBV15 with TRBJ2-1; the match to TRBD2 covers 11 bases. Here the sequenced sample was CD4+ T cells sorted from blood, taken at week 24, from a patient treated with tofacitinib. This TCR was sampled from a human donor with alopecia areata. The CDR3 sequence is CATSRDRLAGYNEQFF. The CDR3 nucleotides read TGTGCCACCAGCAGAGATAGACTAGCGGGGTACAATGAGCAGTTCTTC.